These 7 T cell receptor beta chains were sequenced from one sample in a study of blood T cell repertoires in COVID-19. Produced via immunoSEQ multiplex PCR; TCRdb's table is partial and in-frame only. The sample holds about 140,000 clones, about 80% seen once. The specimen sequenced was peripheral blood. The receptors were gathered from a woman in her sixties with acute or convalescent COVID-19.

This chain links TRBV10-3 with TRBJ1-1, with D uncertain. There are 13 residues in the CDR3. CDR1 ENHRY and CDR2 SYGVKD come from the germline V gene. V lost 6 bases and J lost 0, with 8 bases in between. CDR3 bases: TGTGCCATCAGGTCGGTTATGAACACTGAAGCTTTCTTT. This encodes CAIRSVMNTEAFF.

This rearrangement joins TRBV29-1 to TRBJ2-1, with 7 bases fitting TRBD2. Looked up from germline, CDR1 is SQVTM and CDR2 is ANQGSEA. With 7 bases clipped from V and 4 bases from J, the junction kept 10 bases outside the gene matches. The CDR3 has 14 residues. This chain's CDR3 is CSAWGGEIYNEQFF. CDR3 coding DNA: TGCAGCGCTTGGGGGGGGGAGATATACAATGAGCAGTTCTTC.

The chain joins TRBV6-1 to TRBJ1-3, with D unresolved. The germline gives CDR1 MNHNS, CDR2 SASEGT. The CDR3 sequence is 15 residues long. Trimming removed 3 bases from V and 6 bases from J, with 15 bases in between. CDR3: CASSEAGGSVNTIYF. The CDR3 nucleotides are TGTGCCAGCAGTGAGGCAGGAGGCTCCGTAAACACCATATATTTT.

The chain carries TRBV9 and TRBJ2-1, with a weak D call TRBD2 (5 bases). Trimming took off 3 bases at V and 1 base at J, with 17 bases between the two ends. CDR3 size: 17 residues. Germline assignment: CDR1 SGDLS and CDR2 YYNGEE. In DNA, the CDR3 is TGTGCCAGCAGCGACCGCCCTGGGTCGGGGTCCTACAATGAGCAGTTCTTC. Translating it yields CASSDRPGSGSYNEQFF.

The CDR3 DNA sequence: TGCGCCAGCAGCTCCGGGACAGTACACTCCTATAATTCACCCCTCCACTTT. Its translation: CASSSGTVHSYNSPLHF. The chain uses TRBV5-1 and TRBJ1-6, with 7 bases lining up with TRBD1. The V gene's germline CDR1 is SGHRS and CDR2 YFSETQ. The CDR3 loop spans 17 amino acids. V trimming: 3 bases; J trimming: 0 bases; junction bases outside the gene matches: 6.

This chain links TRBV30 with TRBJ2-7; 11 nucleotides match TRBD2. The trim removed 2 bases at V and 3 bases at J, leaving 3 bases unmatched. Germline-derived CDR1 and CDR2 are GTSNPN and SVGIG (reference sequence). The CDR3 length is 14 residues. CDR3 coding DNA: TGTGCCTGGAGTCCTGGACTAGCGGGCTACGAGCAGTACTTC. Translating gives CAWSPGLAGYEQYF.

The chain uses TRBV2 and TRBJ2-1, with D tentatively TRBD2 (6 bases). The CDR3 has 14 amino acids. Trimming stripped 6 bases from V and 6 bases from J, with 15 bases between. Germline CDR1 SNHLY, CDR2 FYNNEI. In DNA, the CDR3 is TGTGCCAGCAGGAAGCAGATGGGGGGCAATGAGCAGTTCTTC. Protein: CASRKQMGGNEQFF. Combining the CDR3 with reference TRBV2 and TRBJ2-1 gives the whole variable domain EPEVTQTPSHQVTQMGQEVILRCVPISNHLYFYWYRQILGQKVEFLVSFYNNEISEKSEIFDDQFSVERPDGSNFTLKIRSTKLEDSAMYFCASRKQMGGNEQFFGPGTRLTVL.